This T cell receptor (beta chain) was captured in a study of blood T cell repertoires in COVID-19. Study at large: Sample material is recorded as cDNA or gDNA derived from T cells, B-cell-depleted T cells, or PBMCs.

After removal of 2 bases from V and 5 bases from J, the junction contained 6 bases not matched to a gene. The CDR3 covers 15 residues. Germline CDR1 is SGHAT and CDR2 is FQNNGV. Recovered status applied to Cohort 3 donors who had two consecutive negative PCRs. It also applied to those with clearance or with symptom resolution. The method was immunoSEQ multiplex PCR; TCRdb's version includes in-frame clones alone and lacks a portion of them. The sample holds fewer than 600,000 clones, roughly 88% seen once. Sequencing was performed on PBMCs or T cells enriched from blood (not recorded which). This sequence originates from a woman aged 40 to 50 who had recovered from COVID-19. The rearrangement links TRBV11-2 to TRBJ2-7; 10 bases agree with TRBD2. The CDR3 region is CASSLQREGRNEQYF. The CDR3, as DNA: TGTGCCAGCAGCTTACAGCGGGAGGGCCGGAACGAGCAGTACTTC.